Following are 20 T cell receptor beta chains from one sample sequenced in a study of CD8+ T cells in alopecia areata. RNA was extracted and reverse transcribed into cDNA as the sequencing template. Clones were sequenced by immunoSEQ multiplex PCR, and TCRdb holds only the in-frame ones, with some missing. In total the sample includes about 270,000 clones, none of them seen once. Cells pooled from cutaneous lymph nodes were sorted on CD4, CD8alpha, NKG2D, NKG2ACE and other markers. The specimen was CD4+ T cells sorted from a lymph node. These receptors were taken from a C3H/HeJ mouse with alopecia areata. MHC haplotype here: H2-k.

Only a few counts were recorded for this clone. Gene and germline names: mouse. The CDR3 is cut off 4 residues early in the read; its end comes from the germline J gene. Additional DNA sequences in this sample encode the identical CDR3. This chain uses TRBV29 with TRBJ2-5, with D possibly being TRBD1 (5 bases). CDR1 MSHET and CDR2 SYDVDS come from the germline V gene. The CDR3 covers 13 residues. CDR3 protein: CASSPQGGDTQYF. CDR3 bases read: TGTGCTAGCAGCCCCCAGGGTGGGGAC.

A remark on this clone: All gene names here are mouse names. The read stops 4 residues short of the end of the CDR3; the missing end is completed from the germline J gene. The V and J genes are TRBV12-1 and TRBJ2-4, with no clear D. V gave up 7 bases and J gave up 0 bases, with 13 bases separating them. Per the germline V gene, CDR1 is SGHSN and CDR2 is HYEKVE. The CDR3 is 14 amino acids. The CDR3 loop is CARRVWNSQNTLYF. The covered CDR3 bases are TGTGCCAGGAGAGTCTGGAATAGTCAAAAC.

In the case of this clone: The listed genes are named as in mouse. The chain's CDR3 is CASSQDPGVNYAEQFF. Partial CDR3 DNA: TGTGCCAGCAGCCAAGATCCTGGGGTGAACTATGCT. V usage is TRBV5 and J usage is TRBJ2-1, with TRBD2 as a possible D gene (6 bases). The read falls 4 residues short of the CDR3 end, and the missing part is taken from the germline J gene. Germline CDR1 LGHNA, CDR2 YNLKQL (reference sequence). The ends were cut back, 0 bases at V and 1 base at J, with 10 bases in the middle. The CDR3 is 16 residues long.

As for this clone: Germline and genes: mouse. The read ends 4 residues before the CDR3 terminus; that terminus is restored from the germline J gene. V usage is TRBV13-2 and J usage is TRBJ1-1, with D unresolved. CDR1 and CDR2 from the germline V gene are NNHNN and SYGAGS (reference sequence). Trimming removed 4 bases at V and 0 bases at J, with 10 bases between. The CDR3 sequence is 14 residues long. CDR3 bases read: TGTGCCAGCGGTTCCAGAACCACAAACACA. Its translation: CASGSRTTNT. The full CDR3 sequence reads CASGSRTTNTEVFF.

Comments on this clone: Genes here carry mouse names. The CDR3 end lies 4 residues beyond the end of the read and is filled in from the germline J gene. Other DNA sequences within the sample encode an identical CDR3. The rearrangement links TRBV19 to TRBJ2-7; 7 bases are a match to TRBD1. CDR1 is FNHDT, CDR2 SITEND, per germline (reference sequence). This CDR3 is 12 amino acids long. CDR3: CASKGQFYEQYF. The CDR3 DNA, read in part, is TGTGCCAGCAAGGGACAGTTTTAT.

Ten or more counts support this clone. The germline and genes are mouse ones. With the read ending 4 residues before the CDR3 end, the germline J gene is used to fill in that end. This sequence joins TRBV17 and TRBJ2-3; TRBD1 matches at 8 bases. CDR3 length: 19 residues. Germline CDR1 MNHDT, CDR2 YYDKIL. V lost 0 bases to trimming and J lost 1 base; unmatched junction nucleotides: 12. The sequenced CDR3 bases are TGTGCTAGCAGTAGAGATCCCACTCAGGGGGCGATGGGTGCAGAA. Translated, it gives CASSRDPTQGAMGAE. The complete CDR3 protein is CASSRDPTQGAMGAETLYF.

Concerning this clone itself: Gene and germline names: mouse. Read coverage stops 4 residues before the CDR3 terminus; the germline J gene supplies the remainder. The chain uses TRBV17 and TRBJ2-1; 10 bases align to TRBD1. V shed 6 bases and J 3 bases; nucleotides not matched to a gene: 2. Germline V lookup: CDR1 MNHDT, CDR2 YYDKIL. CDR3 length equals 14 residues. The CDR3 protein is CASRGTGAYAEQFF. The CDR3 bases that were read are TGTGCTAGCAGAGGGACAGGGGCCTATGCT.

The table lists this clone with a few counts. The gene symbols are mouse symbols. The sequence runs out 4 residues before the end of the CDR3; the remainder is reconstructed from the germline J gene. The chain uses TRBV5 and TRBJ1-1; tentative D call: TRBD1 (6 bases). Germline V gene data show CDR1 as LGHNA and CDR2 as YNLKQL (reference sequence). Trimming stripped 2 bases from V and 1 base from J, with 11 bases between. CDR3 length equals 15 residues. Here the CDR3 reads CASSQTGKGNTEVFF. The DNA read from the CDR3 is TGTGCCAGCAGCCAAACAGGGAAAGGAAACACA.

Details on this clone: Gene names refer to mouse genes. The missing CDR3 end, 4 residues past where the read stops, is filled in from the germline J gene. The gene calls are TRBV31 and TRBJ2-3; 10 nucleotides agree with TRBD1. The germline V gene encodes CDR1 GKSSPN and CDR2 SITVG. V gave up 3 bases and J gave up 2 bases; unmatched junction bases: 2. The CDR3 consists of 14 residues. CDR3 loop: CAWRDRGHAETLYF. The part of the CDR3 DNA that was read is TGTGCCTGGAGAGACAGGGGGCATGCAGAA. Together with reference TRBV31 and TRBJ2-3, the CDR3 gives the full variable domain: AQTIHQWPVAEIKAVGSPLSLGCTIKGKSSPNLYWYWQATGGTLQQLFYSITVGQVESVVQLNLSASRPKDDQFILSTEKLLLSHSGFYLCAWRDRGHAETLYFGSGTRLTVL.

Of note for this clone: Germline and genes here are mouse. The read stops 4 residues short of the end of the CDR3; the missing end is completed from the germline J gene. The genes are TRBV5 and TRBJ2-2; 8 bases agree with TRBD2. The V gene's germline CDR1 is LGHNA and CDR2 YNLKQL (reference sequence). The CDR3 sequence is 14 residues long. CDR3 protein: CASSQDGTGGQLYF. The CDR3 bases that were read are TGTGCCAGCAGCCAAGACGGGACTGGTGGG.

This clone turned up a few times. Gene names are the mouse ones. The CDR3 extends 4 residues past the end of the read, so its final part is completed from the germline J gene. The chain uses TRBV5 and TRBJ2-5; 8 positions agree with TRBD1. V shed 3 bases, J shed 2 bases, and the junction held 4 bases outside the gene matches. The CDR3 loop spans 15 amino acids. Germline CDR1 LGHNA, CDR2 YNLKQL (reference sequence). CDR3 sequence reads: CASSQTGVGQDTQYF. The CDR3 bases that were read are TGTGCCAGCAGCCAGACAGGGGTGGGCCAAGAC.

Comments on this clone: Gene names and germline refer to mouse. The read halts 4 residues ahead of the CDR3 end, with the missing end drawn from the germline J gene. Other DNA sequences in this specimen translate into the identical CDR3. The genes are TRBV31 and TRBJ2-2; 10 bases align to TRBD1. CDR1 GKSSPN and CDR2 SITVG come from the germline V gene. This CDR3 is 15 amino acids long. Losses at the gene ends were 2 bases for V and 1 base for J; bases not matched to a gene: 1. CDR3 DNA, as far as it was read: TGTGCCTGGAGTAGGGACAGGGGAAACACCGGG. It yields the protein CAWSRDRGNTG. The CDR3 reads in full as CAWSRDRGNTGQLYF. Drawing the rest from reference TRBV31 and TRBJ2-2, the complete variable domain is AQTIHQWPVAEIKAVGSPLSLGCTIKGKSSPNLYWYWQATGGTLQQLFYSITVGQVESVVQLNLSASRPKDDQFILSTEKLLLSHSGFYLCAWSRDRGNTGQLYFGEGSKLTVL.

A note on this clone: Mouse gene names apply. The same CDR3 also results from other DNA sequences found in this sample. CDR3 region: CAWSLLGGSYEQYF. The sequenced CDR3 bases are TGTGCCTGGAGTCTACTGGGGGGCTCCTAT. The chain recombines TRBV31 with TRBJ2-7, with 9 bases lining up with TRBD2. The observed sequence ends 4 residues before the CDR3 terminus, with the missing tail filled in from the germline J gene. The CDR3 extends over 14 amino acids. Germline CDR1 reads GKSSPN; CDR2 reads SITVG. Trimming cost V 0 bases and J 0 bases; bases outside gene matches: 0.

A few counts support this clone. Any gene name here is a mouse gene name. The CDR3 end falls 3 residues outside the read, so it is completed with the germline J gene. Other DNA sequences in the sample encode the same CDR3. The genes are TRBV19 and TRBJ1-6; possibly TRBD1 for D (5 bases). TRBJ1-6 qualifies as an ORF whose function is uncertain. Germline assignment: CDR1 FNHDT and CDR2 SITEND (reference sequence). This CDR3 spans 15 amino acids. With 4 bases removed from V and 0 bases from J, the gap between germline ends came to 8 bases. The sequenced part of the CDR3 DNA is TGTGCCAGCAGTCCGGACAATTCCTATAATTCGCCC. The encoded protein is CASSPDNSYNSP. In full, the CDR3 reads CASSPDNSYNSPLYF.

A few counts support this clone. The gene names given are mouse names. The read terminates 4 residues ahead of where the CDR3 ends, so the germline J gene completes it. The V gene is TRBV24, the J gene TRBJ2-1; D not resolved. CDR3 length: 12 residues. Germline CDR1 KGHTA, CDR2 FRNEEI. Trimming left V 1 base short and J 5 bases short, with 3 bases between. Here the CDR3 reads CASSLWDAEQFF. Partial CDR3 DNA: TGTGCCAGCAGTCTGTGGGATGCT.

This clone appeared a few times. Gene labels here are mouse ones. The CDR3 end lies 4 residues beyond the end of the read and is filled in from the germline J gene. The chain has TRBV21 and TRBJ2-4; D is perhaps TRBD2 (6 bases). TRBV21 is known as an ORF, though its function is uncertain. The CDR3 has 13 amino acids. The covered CDR3 bases are TGTGCTAGCAGTCAATCGGGGGGAAAC. Translation: CASSQSGGN. The CDR3 reads in full as CASSQSGGNTLYF.

The table lists this clone with a few counts. Mouse gene names and germline throughout. The read ends 4 residues early relative to the CDR3; the germline J gene fills the gap. This chain links TRBV31 with TRBJ2-2; the D gene is possibly TRBD1 (7 bases). Trimming stripped 1 base from V and 2 bases from J, with 11 bases between. Looked up from germline, CDR1 is GKSSPN and CDR2 is SITVG. This CDR3 has 15 amino acids. The CDR3 bases that were read are TGTGCCTGGAGTCCCAGGGGGGTGAACACCGGG. Translating gives CAWSPRGVNTG. In full, the CDR3 is CAWSPRGVNTGQLYF.

There are a few counts of this clone. Genes and germline are mouse. Read sequence stops 4 residues before the CDR3 end, and the germline J gene provides the missing end. Other DNA sequences in the sample encode the same CDR3. The chain recombines TRBV17 with TRBJ2-5; TRBD1 agrees at 7 bases. The CDR3 is made up of 12 amino acids. From germline, CDR1 is MNHDT and CDR2 YYDKIL. The CDR3 bases that were read are TGTGCTAGCAGTAGGGACAGGGAC. Amino acids: CASSRDRD. The whole CDR3 sequence is CASSRDRDTQYF.

This clone was seen a few times. Gene names are the mouse ones. The read comes to an end 4 residues before the CDR3 does, leaving the germline J gene to fill in the end. Other DNA sequences in the same sample also yield this CDR3. The rearrangement links TRBV17 to TRBJ2-5, with TRBD1 as a possible D gene (5 bases). This CDR3 comprises 12 residues. Germline CDR1 reads MNHDT; CDR2 reads YYDKIL. The CDR3 bases that were read are TGTGCTAGCAGTAGGGACAAAGAC. This gives the protein CASSRDKD. The CDR3 as a whole reads CASSRDKDTQYF.

Points on this clone: The germline and genes are mouse ones. The read gets to within 4 residues of the CDR3 end, and the germline J gene fills in the rest. The chain has TRBV1 and TRBJ2-1, with D maybe TRBD1 (6 bases). The germline V gene encodes CDR1 NSQYPW and CDR2 LRSPGD (reference sequence). Trimming stripped 1 base from V and 2 bases from J, with 9 bases between. The CDR3 is 15 residues long. This CDR3 reads CTCSAARTDYAEQFF. The sequenced CDR3 bases are TGCACCTGCAGTGCAGCTCGGACAGACTATGCT. Combining the CDR3 with reference TRBV1 and TRBJ2-1 gives the whole variable domain VTLLEQNPRWRLVPRGQAVNLRCILKNSQYPWMSWYQQDLQKQLQWLFTLRSPGDKEVKSLPGADYLATRVTDTELRLQVANMSQGRTLYCTCSAARTDYAEQFFGPGTRLTVL.